Shown below are 21 T cell receptor beta chains from a single sample sequenced in a study of control samples from healthy donors and cancer patients. Profiled with immunoSEQ multiplex PCR; TCRdb holds only in-frame clones, not every one. Of 75,000 to 100,000 clones listed, over 85% were seen once; the top ten hold 4.5% to 7%. Sequenced input: blood. Receptor source: a man between 50 and 59 years old in good health.

This chain uses TRBV24-1 with TRBJ2-1; possibly TRBD2 for D (6 bases). Deletions cut 1 base from V and 6 bases from J, with 15 bases between. Germline V gives CDR1 KGHDR, CDR2 SFDVKD. This CDR3 contains 16 residues. The CDR3 nucleotides are TGTGCCACCAGTGATTTTATCGGCGGGGTCCGCAATGAGCAGTTCTTC. Translating gives CATSDFIGGVRNEQFF.

Here the CDR3 DNA reads TGTGCCAGCAGCCAAGATCATCAGCAGAATGAAGCTTTCTTT. Protein: CASSQDHQQNEAFF. The chain is built from TRBV14 and TRBJ1-1; D remains ambiguous. Germline-derived CDR1 and CDR2 are SGHDN and FVKESK. The CDR3 consists of 14 residues. V lost 0 bases, J lost 7 bases, and 12 bases lay in between.

The chain employs TRBV30 and TRBJ1-1; unclear D gene. Between the trimmed V and J ends, which lost 2 bases and 7 bases, there was a span of 17 bases. Germline V gene lookup returns CDR1 GTSNPN and CDR2 SVGIG (reference sequence). The CDR3 sequence is 14 residues long. This CDR3 reads CAWSLGNWGDEAFF. The CDR3 bases are TGTGCCTGGAGTCTTGGTAATTGGGGAGATGAAGCTTTCTTT. The variable domain in full, with the rest retrieved from reference TRBV30 and TRBJ1-1, is SQTIHQWPATLVQPVGSPLSLECTVEGTSNPNLYWYRQAAGRGLQLLFYSVGIGQISSEVPQNLSASRPQDRQFILSSKKLLLSDSGFYLCAWSLGNWGDEAFFGQGTRLTVV.

V and J are TRBV27 and TRBJ2-7, with D uncertain. The V end lost 5 bases, the J end lost 0 bases, and 11 bases lay between the germline ends. In germline, CDR1 is MNHEY, CDR2 SMNVEV (reference sequence). This CDR3 region has 14 residues. In DNA, the CDR3 is TGTGCCAGCAGTCCTTGGTTTGGCTCCTACGAGCAGTACTTC. As protein: CASSPWFGSYEQYF.

The chain employs TRBV6-5 and TRBJ1-2, with 8 positions matching TRBD1. Germline V gene sequence: CDR1 MNHEY, CDR2 SVGAGI. The J segment lost 4 bases and the V segment lost 6 bases, leaving 7 bases of the junction unmatched. This CDR3 region has 14 residues. CDR3 sequence reads: CASSRTGISYGYTF. As DNA, the CDR3 is TGTGCCAGCAGCCGGACAGGGATCAGCTATGGCTACACCTTC.

This clone was seen many times. This chain joins TRBV30 and TRBJ2-1, with unresolved D. Germline assignment: CDR1 GTSNPN and CDR2 SVGIG (reference sequence). The CDR3 contains 15 residues. The ends were cut back, 3 bases at V and 4 bases at J, with 16 bases in the middle. CDR3 nucleotides: TGTGCCTGGAGAGCCGAAGGCGGCAGATACAATGAGCAGTTCTTC. The encoded protein is CAWRAEGGRYNEQFF.

This chain uses TRBV11-2 with TRBJ1-5; D is unresolved. Looked up from germline, CDR1 is SGHAT and CDR2 is FQNNGV. The CDR3 contains 13 residues. With 1 base removed from V and 5 bases from J, the gap between germline ends came to 6 bases. The CDR3 DNA reads TGTGCCAGCAGCTTAGGGGTGGATCAGCCCCAGCATTTT. Translating gives CASSLGVDQPQHF.

CDR3 coding DNA: TGCGCCAGCAGGGCAACTGTAGCTGGAAACACCATATATTTT. Encoded protein: CASRATVAGNTIYF. This chain uses TRBV5-1 with TRBJ1-3, with D unclear. V was shortened by 5 bases and J by 2 bases, with 11 bases between the two germline ends. The CDR3 has 14 residues. The germline V gene encodes CDR1 SGHRS and CDR2 YFSETQ. Complete variable domain (other parts from reference TRBV5-1 and TRBJ1-3): KAGVTQTPRYLIKTRGQQVTLSCSPISGHRSVSWYQQTPGQGLQFLFEYFSETQRNKGNFPGRFSGRQFSNSRSEMNVSTLELGDSALYLCASRATVAGNTIYFGEGSWLTVV.

The V gene is TRBV19, the J gene TRBJ1-6; 8 bases are a match to TRBD1. Trimming removed 6 bases from V and 7 bases from J; junction bases left unmatched: 8. This CDR3 has 15 amino acids. Germline CDR1 is LNHDA and CDR2 is SQIVND (reference sequence). The CDR3 loop reads CASRPLDRENSPLHF. In DNA, the CDR3 is TGTGCCAGTAGGCCCCTGGACAGGGAAAATTCACCCCTCCACTTT.

The rearrangement joins TRBV7-2 to TRBJ2-7; no definite D call. The CDR3 length is 13 residues. The ends were cut back, 1 base at V and 3 bases at J, with 7 bases in the middle. The V gene's germline CDR1 is SGHTA and CDR2 FQGNSA. CDR3 residues: CASSLGTVYEQYF. DNA for the CDR3: TGTGCCAGCAGCTTAGGGACGGTCTACGAGCAGTACTTC.

This chain links TRBV27 with TRBJ2-7, with 9 nucleotides matching TRBD1. This CDR3 spans 14 amino acids. J lost 3 bases, V lost 4 bases, and 4 bases had no gene match. Germline V gene sequence: CDR1 MNHEY, CDR2 SMNVEV (reference sequence). CDR3 bases: TGTGCCAGCAGTTGGGGACAGGGATTCTACGAGCAGTACTTC. Translated, it gives CASSWGQGFYEQYF.

The chain uses TRBV15 and TRBJ2-1; tentatively, D is TRBD1 or TRBD2 (6 bases each). Germline lookup yields CDR1 LNHNV and CDR2 YYDKDF (reference sequence). CDR3 length: 16 amino acids. Trimming pared 0 bases from V and 4 bases from J, leaving 13 bases between. The CDR3, as DNA: TGTGCCACCAGCAGAGATTACGGGGGCCGATACAATGAGCAGTTCTTC. Amino acid sequence: CATSRDYGGRYNEQFF.

About this clone itself: This sample includes further DNA sequences coding for the same CDR3. The chain joins TRBV9 to TRBJ2-5, with D unresolved. Germline V gene lookup returns CDR1 SGDLS and CDR2 YYNGEE. The CDR3 spans 13 residues. The V gene lost 1 base and the J gene lost 5 bases, with 9 bases spanning the gap. DNA of the CDR3: TGTGCCAGCAGCGTATACTCTGGCGAGACCCAGTACTTC. Translated: CASSVYSGETQYF. The full variable domain, completed using reference TRBV9 and TRBJ2-5, is DSGVTQTPKHLITATGQRVTLRCSPRSGDLSVYWYQQSLDQGLQFLIQYYNGEERAKGNILERFSAQQFPDLHSELNLSSLELGDSALYFCASSVYSGETQYFGPGTRLLVL.

CDR3 in DNA: TGTGCCAGCGTCTATGTACCGAATCGTCAAGAGACCCAGTACTTC. This encodes CASVYVPNRQETQYF. The chain links TRBV6-5 to TRBJ2-5; D gene ambiguous. V lost 8 bases and J lost 2, with 18 bases in between. Germline CDR1 is MNHEY and CDR2 is SVGAGI. The CDR3 covers 15 residues.

The genes are TRBV27 and TRBJ1-2; D gene uncertain. Germline lookup yields CDR1 MNHEY and CDR2 SMNVEV (reference sequence). The CDR3 runs to 16 residues. Trimming left V 0 bases short and J 4 bases short, with 15 bases between. In DNA form, the CDR3 reads TGTGCCAGCAGTTTATCGGCGGAAGTTTCGATCTATGGCTACACCTTC. This codes for CASSLSAEVSIYGYTF.

The chain recombines TRBV5-1 with TRBJ2-5, with 7 positions matching TRBD1. Germline lookup yields CDR1 SGHRS and CDR2 YFSETQ. There are 15 residues in the CDR3. J lost 2 bases, V lost 1 base, and 5 bases had no gene match. The CDR3 DNA is TGCGCCAGCAGCTTGTTACAGGGGACGCAAGAGACCCAGTACTTC. Amino acid sequence: CASSLLQGTQETQYF.

The chain carries TRBV5-1 and TRBJ2-1; D not certain. This CDR3 has 13 amino acids. V lost 4 bases and J 8 bases, leaving 13 bases between the germline ends. Germline lookup yields CDR1 SGHRS and CDR2 YFSETQ. The CDR3 nucleotides read TGCGCCAGCAGCAGATCTGGGGTCCATGAGCAGTTCTTC. Protein: CASSRSGVHEQFF.

The CDR3 loop is CASSRDPNTEAFF. CDR3 DNA sequence: TGTGCCAGCAGCCGGGACCCGAACACTGAAGCTTTCTTT. The chain recombines TRBV5-5 with TRBJ1-1; D might be TRBD1 (5 bases). The ends were cut back, 4 bases at V and 1 base at J, with 8 bases in the middle. The germline V gene has CDR1 SGHKS and CDR2 YYEKEE (reference sequence). This CDR3 comprises 13 residues.

This clone was picked up one time. The rearrangement joins TRBV14 to TRBJ2-5; the D gene is possibly TRBD2 (7 bases). Germline V gene lookup returns CDR1 SGHDN and CDR2 FVKESK. V dropped 0 bases and J dropped 5 bases, with 13 bases sitting between them. The CDR3 is 15 amino acids. CDR3 protein: CASSQDRGGGETQYF. The CDR3, as DNA: TGTGCCAGCAGCCAAGATCGCGGGGGCGGGGAGACCCAGTACTTC.

This chain joins TRBV29-1 and TRBJ2-1; 9 bases line up with TRBD1. This CDR3 spans 19 amino acids. Losses at the gene ends were 1 base for V and 7 bases for J; bases not matched to a gene: 20. The germline V gene encodes CDR1 SQVTM and CDR2 ANQGSEA. This chain's CDR3 is CSVEGLGVPGDRVSNEQFF. CDR3 bases: TGCAGCGTTGAAGGGTTGGGGGTGCCGGGGGACAGGGTATCAAATGAGCAGTTCTTC.

The chain recombines TRBV6-5 with TRBJ1-1; no clear D gene. The CDR3 contains 14 residues. V lost 8 bases to trimming and J lost 2 bases, with 15 bases between them. The germline V gene has CDR1 MNHEY and CDR2 SVGAGI. The CDR3 DNA reads as TGTGCCAGCTCACCCCCCGGACTTAACACTGAAGCTTTCTTT. Translated: CASSPPGLNTEAFF.